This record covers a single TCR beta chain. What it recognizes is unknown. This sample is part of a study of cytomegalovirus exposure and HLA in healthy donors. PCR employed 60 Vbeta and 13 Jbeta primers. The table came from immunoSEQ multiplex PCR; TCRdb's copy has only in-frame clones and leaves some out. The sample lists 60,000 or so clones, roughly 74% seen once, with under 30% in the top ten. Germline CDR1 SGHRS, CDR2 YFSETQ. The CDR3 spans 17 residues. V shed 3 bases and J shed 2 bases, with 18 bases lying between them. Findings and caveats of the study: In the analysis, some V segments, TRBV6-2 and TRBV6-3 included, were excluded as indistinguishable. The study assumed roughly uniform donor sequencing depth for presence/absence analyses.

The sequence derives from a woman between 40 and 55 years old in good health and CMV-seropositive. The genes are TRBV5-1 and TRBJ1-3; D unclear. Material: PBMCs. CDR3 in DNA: TGCGCCAGCAGCTCGGGAACGGGCCTCGTGGCTGGAAACACCATATATTTT. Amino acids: CASSSGTGLVAGNTIYF.